The 9 T cell receptor beta chains below come from one sample, sequenced in a study of PD-L1 blockade in urothelial cancer. Using immunoSEQ multiplex PCR, the repertoire was profiled, and TCRdb retains in-frame clones only, with some absent. The top ten clones hold under 4.5% of a sample with just over 50,000 clones, around 75% of them seen once. Time point given: pretreatment peripheral blood. The material sequenced was PBMCs, taken around atezolizumab (anti-PD-L1) treatment. The source is a man aged 65 to 79 with urothelial cancer.

The chain has TRBV28 and TRBJ2-7; D might be TRBD1 (6 bases). The CDR3 contains 18 residues. Germline CDR1 and CDR2: MDHEN and SYDVKM. V was shortened by 5 bases and J by 5 bases, with 28 bases between the two germline ends. The CDR3 protein is CASSPTSTPGHETHEQYF. The CDR3 DNA follows: TGTGCCAGCAGTCCGACGAGCACACCGGGACACGAAACCCACGAGCAGTACTTC.

This sequence joins TRBV7-2 and TRBJ2-2; 11 positions match TRBD1. This CDR3 is built from 17 residues. Germline-derived CDR1 and CDR2 are SGHTA and FQGNSA. The V segment lost 5 bases and the J segment 6 bases; nucleotides outside the gene matches: 11. The CDR3 spells CASSPGLGTGGSGELFF. The CDR3 DNA reads TGTGCCAGCAGCCCCGGGCTAGGGACAGGGGGGTCCGGGGAGCTGTTTTTT.

The chain has TRBV19 and TRBJ2-1, with D possibly matching TRBD1 (6 bases). Trimming removed 3 bases at V and 0 bases at J, with 12 bases between. The CDR3 covers 16 residues. CDR1 and CDR2 from the germline V gene are LNHDA and SQIVND (reference sequence). CDR3 loop: CASSMVGASSYNEQFF. The CDR3 DNA follows: TGTGCCAGTAGTATGGTGGGGGCCAGCTCCTACAATGAGCAGTTCTTC.

The genes are TRBV5-5 and TRBJ1-1, with 7 bases fitting TRBD1. Losses at the gene ends were 3 bases for V and 4 bases for J; bases not matched to a gene: 9. From germline, CDR1 is SGHKS and CDR2 YYEKEE (reference sequence). CDR3 length equals 15 residues. CDR3 protein: CASSSLQGLGTEAFF. CDR3 DNA: TGTGCCAGCAGCTCCCTACAGGGGTTAGGCACTGAAGCTTTCTTT.

The chain uses TRBV7-8 and TRBJ1-1, with 7 bases identical to TRBD1. CDR1 SGHVS and CDR2 FQNEAQ come from the germline V gene. This CDR3 comprises 17 residues. The V and J ends lost 5 bases and 0 bases, in that order; junction bases with no gene match: 12. The CDR3 nucleotides are TGTGCCAGCAGCCCAAGGAGGAACAGGGGCATGAACACTGAAGCTTTCTTT. It encodes CASSPRRNRGMNTEAFF.

The chain recombines TRBV6-5 with TRBJ2-3; 8 bases align to TRBD2. This CDR3 is built from 16 residues. V dropped 2 bases and J dropped 5; count of bases not matched to a gene: 9. Per the germline V gene, CDR1 is MNHEY and CDR2 is SVGAGI. Written as DNA, the CDR3 is TGTGCCAGCAGTTACGGTGCGGGGGGCCAGGGAGATACGCAGTATTTT. This gives the protein CASSYGAGGQGDTQYF.

The chain carries TRBV27 and TRBJ1-2; D possibly corresponds to TRBD1 (5 bases). CDR1 and CDR2 from the germline V gene are MNHEY and SMNVEV (reference sequence). CDR3 length equals 14 residues. The V end lost 4 bases, the J end lost 6 bases, and 15 bases lay between the germline ends. For the CDR3, the DNA is TGTGCCAGCAGTTCCCCTGGGGCAGGCGATGGCTACACCTTC. Translation: CASSSPGAGDGYTF.

This clone showed up just a few times. CDR3 loop: CASRPFRDSLRQYF. In DNA form, the CDR3 reads TGTGCCAGCAGGCCCTTCCGGGACAGCTTGCGGCAGTACTTC. The V call is TRBV27, the J call TRBJ2-7; 7 nucleotides agree with TRBD1. The CDR3 consists of 14 residues. Trimming removed 6 bases from V and 9 bases from J; junction bases left unmatched: 14. The germline V gene has CDR1 MNHEY and CDR2 SMNVEV (reference sequence).

The rearrangement uses TRBV15 and TRBJ2-7; a weak D match, TRBD1 (6 bases). Trimming cost V 3 bases and J 8 bases, with 17 bases left between them. The CDR3 sequence is 14 residues long. Per the germline V gene, CDR1 is LNHNV and CDR2 is YYDKDF (reference sequence). CDR3 sequence: CATSSPVPGHQQYF. CDR3 nucleotides: TGTGCCACCAGCAGCCCTGTCCCGGGACATCAGCAGTACTTC.